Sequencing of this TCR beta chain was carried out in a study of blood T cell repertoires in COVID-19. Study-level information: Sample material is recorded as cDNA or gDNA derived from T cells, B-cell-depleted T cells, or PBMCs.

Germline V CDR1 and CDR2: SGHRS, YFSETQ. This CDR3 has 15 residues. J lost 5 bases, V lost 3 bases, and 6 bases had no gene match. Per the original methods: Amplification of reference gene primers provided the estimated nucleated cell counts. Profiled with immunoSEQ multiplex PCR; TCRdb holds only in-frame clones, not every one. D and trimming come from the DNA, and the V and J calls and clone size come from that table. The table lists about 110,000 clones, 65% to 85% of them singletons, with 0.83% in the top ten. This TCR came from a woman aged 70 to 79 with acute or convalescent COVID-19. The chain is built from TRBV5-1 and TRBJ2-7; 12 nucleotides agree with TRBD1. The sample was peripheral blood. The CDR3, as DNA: TGCGCCAGCAGCTACGGGACAGGGGGCATCGACGAGCAGTACTTC. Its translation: CASSYGTGGIDEQYF.